This T cell receptor beta chain is drawn from a study of cytomegalovirus exposure and HLA in healthy donors. The CDR3 contains 13 residues. Trimming cost V 6 bases and J 5 bases; bases outside gene matches: 4. Per germline, CDR1 KGHSH and CDR2 LQKENI. TCRdb's table, derived via immunoSEQ multiplex PCR, lists solely in-frame clones and lacks some. The sample holds about 250,000 clones, around nine tenths seen once. This receptor was taken from a man between 18 and 29 years old in good health and CMV-seronegative. Input material: PBMCs. The gene calls are TRBV18 and TRBJ1-3; 7 bases line up with TRBD1. Here the CDR3 DNA reads TGTGCCAGCTCGCTGGGACAGCGAAACACCATATATTTT. It yields the protein CASSLGQRNTIYF.